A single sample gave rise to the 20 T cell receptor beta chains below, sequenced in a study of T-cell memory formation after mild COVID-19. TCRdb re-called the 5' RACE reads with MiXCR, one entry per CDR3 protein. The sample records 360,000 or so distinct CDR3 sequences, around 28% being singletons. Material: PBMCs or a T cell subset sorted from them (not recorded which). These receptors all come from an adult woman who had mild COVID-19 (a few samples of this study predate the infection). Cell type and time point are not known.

CDR3 in DNA: TGCGCCAGCAGCTATAAGATCGCAACAGGCACGAACACTGAAGCTTTCTTT. This codes for CASSYKIATGTNTEAFF. This chain links TRBV5-1 with TRBJ1-1, with D perhaps matching TRBD1 (5 bases). Germline CDR1 reads SGHRS; CDR2 reads YFSETQ. V was trimmed by 3 bases and J by 1 base, leaving 19 bases between them. CDR3 length: 17 residues.

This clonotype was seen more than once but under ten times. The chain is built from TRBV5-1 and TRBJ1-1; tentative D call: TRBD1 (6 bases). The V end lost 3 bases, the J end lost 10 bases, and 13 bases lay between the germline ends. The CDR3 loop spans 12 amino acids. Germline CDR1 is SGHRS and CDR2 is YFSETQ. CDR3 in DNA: TGCGCCAGCAGCTCTGGGGGCCCTGGAGCTTTCTTT. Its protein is CASSSGGPGAFF.

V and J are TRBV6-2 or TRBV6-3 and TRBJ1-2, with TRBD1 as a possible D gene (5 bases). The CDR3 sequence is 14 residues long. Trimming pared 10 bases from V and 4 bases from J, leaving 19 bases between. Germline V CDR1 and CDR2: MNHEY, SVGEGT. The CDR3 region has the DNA TGTGCCATCGCCGGGACGCCGGGACGCTATGGCTACACCTTC. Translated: CAIAGTPGRYGYTF.

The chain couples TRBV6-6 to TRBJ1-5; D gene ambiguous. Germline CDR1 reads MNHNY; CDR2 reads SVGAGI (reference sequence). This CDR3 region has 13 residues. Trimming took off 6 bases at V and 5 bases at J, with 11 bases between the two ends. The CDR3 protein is CASRPHGDQPQHF. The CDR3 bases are TGTGCCAGCAGACCCCACGGAGATCAGCCCCAGCATTTT.

CDR3 region: CASSPGLRGTEAFF. The CDR3 DNA is TGTGCCAGCAGCCCAGGATTGAGGGGAACTGAAGCTTTCTTT. The chain uses TRBV12-3 or TRBV12-4 and TRBJ1-1; perhaps TRBD1 as D (5 bases). V lost 6 bases and J 5 bases, leaving 16 bases between the germline ends. This CDR3 has 14 amino acids.

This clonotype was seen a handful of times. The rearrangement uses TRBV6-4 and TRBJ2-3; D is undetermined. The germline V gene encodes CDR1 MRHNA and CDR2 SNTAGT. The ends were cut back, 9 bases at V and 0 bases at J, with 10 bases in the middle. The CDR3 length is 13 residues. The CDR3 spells CASAVGSTDTQYF. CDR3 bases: TGTGCCAGTGCCGTGGGCAGCACAGATACGCAGTATTTT.

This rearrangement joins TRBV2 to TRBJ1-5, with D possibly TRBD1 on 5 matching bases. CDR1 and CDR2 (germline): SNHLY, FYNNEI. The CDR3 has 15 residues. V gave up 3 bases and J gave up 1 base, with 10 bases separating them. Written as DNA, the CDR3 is TGTGCCAGCAGTGAGCAGGGTCTCAGCAATCAGCCCCAGCATTTT. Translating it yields CASSEQGLSNQPQHF.

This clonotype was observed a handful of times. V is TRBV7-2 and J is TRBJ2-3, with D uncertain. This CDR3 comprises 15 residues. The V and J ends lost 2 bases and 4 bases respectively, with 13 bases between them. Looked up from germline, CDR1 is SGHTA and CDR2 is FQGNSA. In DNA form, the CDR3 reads TGTGCCAGCAGCTTAACCCGGCAGGCGGCAGATACGCAGTATTTT. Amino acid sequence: CASSLTRQAADTQYF.

CDR3: CATSDTDRPNQPQHF. CDR3 nucleotides: TGTGCCACCAGTGATACCGACAGGCCCAATCAGCCCCAGCATTTT. The V and J genes are TRBV24-1 and TRBJ1-5; TRBD1 might be the D (6 bases). V was pared by 3 bases and J by 3 bases, with 11 bases between. This CDR3 spans 15 amino acids. Looked up from germline, CDR1 is KGHDR and CDR2 is SFDVKD.

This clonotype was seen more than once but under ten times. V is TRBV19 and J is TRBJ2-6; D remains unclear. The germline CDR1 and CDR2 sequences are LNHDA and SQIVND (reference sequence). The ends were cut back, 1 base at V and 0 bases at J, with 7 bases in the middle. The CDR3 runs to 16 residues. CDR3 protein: CASSIVGDSGANVLTF. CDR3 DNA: TGTGCCAGTAGTATAGTAGGAGACTCTGGGGCCAACGTCCTGACTTTC.

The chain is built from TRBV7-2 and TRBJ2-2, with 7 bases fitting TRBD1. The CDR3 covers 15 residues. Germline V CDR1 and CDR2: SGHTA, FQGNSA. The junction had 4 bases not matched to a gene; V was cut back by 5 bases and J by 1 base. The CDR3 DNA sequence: TGTGCCAGCAGCCGGACAGGAATGAACACCGGGGAGCTGTTTTTT. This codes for CASSRTGMNTGELFF.

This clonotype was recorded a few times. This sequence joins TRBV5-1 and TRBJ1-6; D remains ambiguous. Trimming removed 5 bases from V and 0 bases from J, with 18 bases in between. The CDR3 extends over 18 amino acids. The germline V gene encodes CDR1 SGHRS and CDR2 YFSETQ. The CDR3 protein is CASSSRFEMSSYNSPLHF. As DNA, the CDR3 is TGCGCCAGCAGTTCCCGATTTGAGATGAGCTCCTATAATTCACCCCTCCACTTT.

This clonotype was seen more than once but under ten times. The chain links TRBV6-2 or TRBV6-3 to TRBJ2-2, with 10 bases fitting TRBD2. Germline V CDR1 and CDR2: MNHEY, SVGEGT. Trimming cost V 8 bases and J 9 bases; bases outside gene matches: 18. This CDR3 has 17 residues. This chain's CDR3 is CASASAIAGGQNRELFF. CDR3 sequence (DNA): TGTGCCAGCGCCTCTGCGATAGCGGGAGGTCAGAACCGGGAGCTGTTTTTT.

CDR3 DNA: TGCGCCAGCAGCACAGACCAGGGGGCCGACCCTAACTATGGCTACACCTTC. As protein: CASSTDQGADPNYGYTF. V usage is TRBV5-1 and J usage is TRBJ1-2, with TRBD1 matching over 8 bases. This CDR3 region has 17 residues. The V and J ends lost 4 bases and 0 bases, in that order; junction bases with no gene match: 11. CDR1 and CDR2 from the germline V gene are SGHRS and YFSETQ.

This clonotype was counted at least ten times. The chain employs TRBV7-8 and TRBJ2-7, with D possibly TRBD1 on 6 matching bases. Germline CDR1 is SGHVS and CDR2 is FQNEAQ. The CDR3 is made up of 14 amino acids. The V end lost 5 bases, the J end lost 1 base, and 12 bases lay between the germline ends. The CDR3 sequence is CASSPHRESYEQYF. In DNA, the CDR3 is TGTGCCAGCAGCCCGCACAGGGAATCCTACGAGCAGTACTTC.

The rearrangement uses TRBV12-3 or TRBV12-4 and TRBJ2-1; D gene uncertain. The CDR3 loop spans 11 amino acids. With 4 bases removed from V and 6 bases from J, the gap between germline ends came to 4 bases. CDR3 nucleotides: TGTGCCAGCAGTTCCGCCAATGAGCAGTTCTTC. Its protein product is CASSSANEQFF.

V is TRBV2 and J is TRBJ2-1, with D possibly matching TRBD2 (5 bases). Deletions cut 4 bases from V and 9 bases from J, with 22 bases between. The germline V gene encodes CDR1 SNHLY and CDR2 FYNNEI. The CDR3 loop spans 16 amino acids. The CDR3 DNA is TGTGCCAGCAGTGCCCAAGTTAGCGTTGCATTCCGTGAGCAGTTCTTC. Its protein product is CASSAQVSVAFREQFF.

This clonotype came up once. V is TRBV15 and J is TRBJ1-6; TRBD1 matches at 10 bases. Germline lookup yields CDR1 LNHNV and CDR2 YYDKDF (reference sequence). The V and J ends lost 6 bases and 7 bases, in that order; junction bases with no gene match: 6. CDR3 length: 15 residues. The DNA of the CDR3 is TGTGCCACCAGAGAAAGACAGGGGGCAAATTCACCCCTCCACTTT. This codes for CATRERQGANSPLHF. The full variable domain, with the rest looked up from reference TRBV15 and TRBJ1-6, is DAMVIQNPRYQVTQFGKPVTLSCSQTLNHNVMYWYQQKSSQAPKLLFHYYDKDFNNEADTPDNFQSRRPNTSFCFLDIRSPGLGDTAMYLCATRERQGANSPLHFGNGTRLTVT.

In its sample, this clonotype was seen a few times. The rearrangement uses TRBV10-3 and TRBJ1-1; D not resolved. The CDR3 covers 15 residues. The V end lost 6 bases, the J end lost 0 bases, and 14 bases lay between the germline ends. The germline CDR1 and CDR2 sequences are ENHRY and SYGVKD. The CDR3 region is CAISLDLTLNTEAFF. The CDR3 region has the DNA TGTGCCATCAGCCTCGATCTCACCTTGAACACTGAAGCTTTCTTT.

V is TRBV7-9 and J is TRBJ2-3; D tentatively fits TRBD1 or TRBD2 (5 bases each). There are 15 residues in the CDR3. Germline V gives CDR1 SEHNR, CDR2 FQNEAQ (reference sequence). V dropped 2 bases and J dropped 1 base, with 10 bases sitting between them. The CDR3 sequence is CASSLTPGRTDTQYF. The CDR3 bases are TGTGCCAGCAGCTTAACCCCGGGGCGCACAGATACGCAGTATTTT.